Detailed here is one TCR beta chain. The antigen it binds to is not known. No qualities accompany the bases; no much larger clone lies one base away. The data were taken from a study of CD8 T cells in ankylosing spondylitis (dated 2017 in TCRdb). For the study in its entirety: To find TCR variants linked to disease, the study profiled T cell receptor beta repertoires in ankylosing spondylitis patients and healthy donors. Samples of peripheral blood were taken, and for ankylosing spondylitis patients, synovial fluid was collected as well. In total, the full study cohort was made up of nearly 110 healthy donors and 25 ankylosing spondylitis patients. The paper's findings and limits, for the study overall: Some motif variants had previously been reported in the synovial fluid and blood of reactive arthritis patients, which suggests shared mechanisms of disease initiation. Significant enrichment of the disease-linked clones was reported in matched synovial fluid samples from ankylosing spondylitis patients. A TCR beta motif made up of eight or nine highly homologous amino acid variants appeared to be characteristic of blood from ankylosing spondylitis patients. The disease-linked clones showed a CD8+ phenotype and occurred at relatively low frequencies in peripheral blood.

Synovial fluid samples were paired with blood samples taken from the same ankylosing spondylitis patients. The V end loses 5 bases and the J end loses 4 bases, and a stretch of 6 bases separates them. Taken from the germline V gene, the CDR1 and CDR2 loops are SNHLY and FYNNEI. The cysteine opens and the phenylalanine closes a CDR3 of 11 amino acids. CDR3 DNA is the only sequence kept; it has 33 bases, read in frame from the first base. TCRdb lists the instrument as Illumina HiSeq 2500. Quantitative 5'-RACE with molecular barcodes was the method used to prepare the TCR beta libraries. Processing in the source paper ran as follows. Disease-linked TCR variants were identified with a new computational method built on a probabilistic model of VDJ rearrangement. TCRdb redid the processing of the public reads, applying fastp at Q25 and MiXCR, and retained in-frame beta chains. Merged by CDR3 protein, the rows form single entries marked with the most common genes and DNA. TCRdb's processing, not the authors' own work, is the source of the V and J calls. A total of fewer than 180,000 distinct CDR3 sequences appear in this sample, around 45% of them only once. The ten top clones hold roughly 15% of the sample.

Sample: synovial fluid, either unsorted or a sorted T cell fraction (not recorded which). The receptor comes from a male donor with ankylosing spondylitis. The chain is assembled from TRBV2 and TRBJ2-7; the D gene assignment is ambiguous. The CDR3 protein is CASSRKYEQYF. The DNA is TGTGCCAGCAGTCGAAAGTACGAGCAGTACTTC.